The rows below give T cell receptor beta chains drawn from one sample of a study of blood T cell repertoires in COVID-19. Sequencing was performed with immunoSEQ multiplex PCR; in TCRdb, only in-frame clones are kept and a portion is missing. This sample yields 50,000 to 60,000 clones, of which about four fifths are seen a single time; 9.6% belongs to the top ten. The sequencing sample was made of peripheral blood. The receptor source for this set is a man of 80 years or more with COVID-19, enrolled during active disease. CDR3s include the opening cysteine and the closing phenylalanine or tryptophan. A D gene is named only where the DNA matches it firmly. Clone size appears in some rows only: once, few, many, or a class for an expanded clone.

size	V	D	J	DNA	CDR3
NA	TRBV27	NA	TRBJ1-1	TGTGCCAGCAGCCGCCCGTCGGGGGGAGAAGCTTTCTTT	CASSRPSGGEAFF
few	TRBV19	NA	TRBJ1-5	TGTGCCAGTAGTATTCTGACAGATAGCAATCAGCCCCAGCATTTT	CASSILTDSNQPQHF
once	TRBV5-5	NA	TRBJ1-6	TGTGCCAGCAGCTTGGCACCAATTGGACAGCTTAATTCACCCCTCCACTTT	CASSLAPIGQLNSPLHF
NA	TRBV7-2	TRBD2	TRBJ2-4	TGTGCCAGCAGGCCTCGGGGGGAAGACAAAAACATTCAGTACTTC	CASRPRGEDKNIQYF
once	TRBV24-1	NA	TRBJ2-7	TGTGCCACCAGTGACCCCGGACAGAGCTCCTACGAGCAGTACTTC	CATSDPGQSSYEQYF
once	TRBV5-1	NA	TRBJ1-4	TGCGCCAGCAGCGCAGAAGGACAGTTGGGTGAAAAACTGTTTTTT	CASSAEGQLGEKLFF
NA	TRBV5-6	NA	TRBJ2-5	TGTGCCAGCAGCCGGACTCCCCGAGAGACCCAGTACTTC	CASSRTPRETQYF
NA	TRBV30	TRBD2	TRBJ2-1	TGTGCCTGGCGGGACTACTCATACAATGAGCAGTTCTTC	CAWRDYSYNEQFF
NA	TRBV5-1	TRBD1	TRBJ1-5	TGCGCCAGCAGCCCCGGGACAGGGGACCGGAGCAATCAGCCCCAGCATTTT	CASSPGTGDRSNQPQHF
NA	TRBV7-2	TRBD2	TRBJ2-3	TGTGCCAGCAGCCCGGCACTAGCGACGGACACAGATACGCAGTATTTT	CASSPALATDTDTQYF
NA	TRBV29-1	TRBD1	TRBJ1-1	TGCAGCGCCCTGGGACAGGCAACCGAAGGCACTGAAGCTTTCTTT	CSALGQATEGTEAFF
NA	TRBV5-1	TRBD2	TRBJ2-3	TGCGCCAGCAGCTTGGACAGGACTAGTAGCACAGATACGCAGTATTTT	CASSLDRTSSTDTQYF
NA	TRBV19	NA	TRBJ1-2	TGTGCCAGTAGCGGCGGAAGAACGAATGGCTACACCTTC	CASSGGRTNGYTF
NA	TRBV7-2	NA	TRBJ2-1	TGTGCCAGCAGCCCCTCCGACGGGAGCTCCTACAATGAGCAGTTCTTC	CASSPSDGSSYNEQFF
NA	TRBV10-2	TRBD1	TRBJ2-2	TGCGCCAGCGGACAGGTCAACACCGGGGAGCTGTTTTTT	CASGQVNTGELFF
NA	TRBV24-1	NA	TRBJ2-2	TGTGCCACCAGTGAAAGAGACAAGGAAGGCGGGGAGCTGTTTTTT	CATSERDKEGGELFF
NA	TRBV14	TRBD1	TRBJ2-5	TGTGCCAGCAGCCTTCAGACAGGGGGCCAAGAGACCCAGTACTTC	CASSLQTGGQETQYF
NA	TRBV7-9	TRBD2	TRBJ2-2	TGTGCCAGCAGCTCGAGCGGGGGGGCCTCCACCGGGGAGCTGTTTTTT	CASSSSGGASTGELFF
few	TRBV27	NA	TRBJ1-2	TGTGCCAGCAGTCCCTTAGACATGCCCTATGGCTACACCTTC	CASSPLDMPYGYTF
NA	TRBV19	NA	TRBJ2-2	TGTGCCAGTACCCGCCTCAGGGGGGCGAACACCGGGGAGCTGTTTTTT	CASTRLRGANTGELFF
NA	TRBV29-1	NA	TRBJ1-2	TGCAGCGTTGAACAGGGTACCTATGGCTACACCTTC	CSVEQGTYGYTF
NA	TRBV12-5	NA	TRBJ1-2	TGTGCTAGTGGTCCGGGGAGGTATGGCTACACCTTC	CASGPGRYGYTF
NA	TRBV19	TRBD1	TRBJ1-3	TGTGCCAGTATAAAGGGGGCGCTTACCGGAAACACCATATATTTT	CASIKGALTGNTIYF
few	TRBV12-3/TRBV12-4	NA	TRBJ1-1	TGTGCCAGCAGTTTCGCGGGGGGGACTGAAGCTTTCTTT	CASSFAGGTEAFF